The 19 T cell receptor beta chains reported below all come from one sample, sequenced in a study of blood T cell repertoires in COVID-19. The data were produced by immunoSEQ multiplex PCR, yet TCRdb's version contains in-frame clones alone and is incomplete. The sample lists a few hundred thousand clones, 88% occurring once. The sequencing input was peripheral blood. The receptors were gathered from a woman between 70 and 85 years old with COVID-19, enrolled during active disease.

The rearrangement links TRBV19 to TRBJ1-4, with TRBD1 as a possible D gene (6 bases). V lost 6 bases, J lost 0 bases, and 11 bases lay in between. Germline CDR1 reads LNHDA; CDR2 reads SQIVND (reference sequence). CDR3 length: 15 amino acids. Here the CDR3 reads CASSRNRATNEKLFF. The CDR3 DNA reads TGTGCCAGTAGCCGAAACAGGGCAACTAATGAAAAACTGTTTTTT. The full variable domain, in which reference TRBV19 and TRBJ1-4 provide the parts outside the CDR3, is DGGITQSPKYLFRKEGQNVTLSCEQNLNHDAMYWYRQDPGQGLRLIYYSQIVNDFQKGDIAEGYSVSREKKESFPLTVTSAQKNPTAFYLCASSRNRATNEKLFFGSGTQLSVL.

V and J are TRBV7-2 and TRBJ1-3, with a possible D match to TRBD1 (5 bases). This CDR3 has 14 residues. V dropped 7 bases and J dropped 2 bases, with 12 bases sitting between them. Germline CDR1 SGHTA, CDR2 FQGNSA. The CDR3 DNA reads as TGTGCCAGCACGCCCACGGGGGCTGGAAACACCATATATTTT. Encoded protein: CASTPTGAGNTIYF.

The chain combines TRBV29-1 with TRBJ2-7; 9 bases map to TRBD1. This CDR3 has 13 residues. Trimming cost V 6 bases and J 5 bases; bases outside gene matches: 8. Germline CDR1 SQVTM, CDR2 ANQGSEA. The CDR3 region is CSVRDRVFNEQYF. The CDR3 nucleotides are TGCAGCGTAAGGGACAGGGTGTTCAACGAGCAGTACTTC.

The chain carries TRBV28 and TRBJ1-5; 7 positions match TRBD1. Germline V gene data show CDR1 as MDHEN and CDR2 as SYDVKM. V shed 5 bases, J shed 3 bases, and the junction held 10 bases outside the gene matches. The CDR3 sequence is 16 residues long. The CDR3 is CASSTLTGSYNQPQHF. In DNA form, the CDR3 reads TGTGCCAGCAGTACCTTGACAGGGAGCTACAATCAGCCCCAGCATTTT.

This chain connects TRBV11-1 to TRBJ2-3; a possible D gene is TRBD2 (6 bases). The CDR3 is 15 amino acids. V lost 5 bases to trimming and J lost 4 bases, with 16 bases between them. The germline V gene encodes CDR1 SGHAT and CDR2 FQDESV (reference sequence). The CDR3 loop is CASSPDGRDSDTQYF. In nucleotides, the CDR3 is TGTGCCAGCAGCCCCGATGGGCGGGATTCAGATACGCAGTATTTT. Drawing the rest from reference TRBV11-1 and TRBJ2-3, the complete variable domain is EAEVAQSPRYKITEKSQAVAFWCDPISGHATLYWYRQILGQGPELLVQFQDESVVDDSQLPKDRFSAERLKGVDSTLKIQPAELGDSAMYLCASSPDGRDSDTQYFGPGTRLTVL.

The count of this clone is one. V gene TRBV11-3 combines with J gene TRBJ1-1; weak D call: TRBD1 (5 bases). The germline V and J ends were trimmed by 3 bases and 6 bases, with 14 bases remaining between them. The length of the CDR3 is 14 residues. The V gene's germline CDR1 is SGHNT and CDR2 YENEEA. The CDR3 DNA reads TGTGCCAGCAGCTTCGGCAGGGAGGCTGCTGAAGCTTTCTTT. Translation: CASSFGREAAEAFF.

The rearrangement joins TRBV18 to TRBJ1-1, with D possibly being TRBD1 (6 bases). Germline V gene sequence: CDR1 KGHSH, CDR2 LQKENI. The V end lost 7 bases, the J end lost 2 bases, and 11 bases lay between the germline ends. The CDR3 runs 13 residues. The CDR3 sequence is CASCQGINTEAFF. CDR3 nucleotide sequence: TGTGCCAGCTGCCAGGGGATCAACACTGAAGCTTTCTTT.

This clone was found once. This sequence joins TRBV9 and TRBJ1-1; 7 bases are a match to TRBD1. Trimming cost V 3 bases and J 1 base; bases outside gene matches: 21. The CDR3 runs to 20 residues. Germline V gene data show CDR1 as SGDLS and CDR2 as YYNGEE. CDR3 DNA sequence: TGTGCCAGCAGCGACCACGCAGACAGGGAAGGATCCTCTGAGAACACTGAAGCTTTCTTT. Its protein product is CASSDHADREGSSENTEAFF.

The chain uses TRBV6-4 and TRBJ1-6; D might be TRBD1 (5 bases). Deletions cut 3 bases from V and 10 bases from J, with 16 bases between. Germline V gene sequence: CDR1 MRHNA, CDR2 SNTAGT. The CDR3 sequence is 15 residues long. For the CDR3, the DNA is TGTGCCAGCAGTGAGGAATCCCAGGGTGGATCACCCCTCCACTTT. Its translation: CASSEESQGGSPLHF.

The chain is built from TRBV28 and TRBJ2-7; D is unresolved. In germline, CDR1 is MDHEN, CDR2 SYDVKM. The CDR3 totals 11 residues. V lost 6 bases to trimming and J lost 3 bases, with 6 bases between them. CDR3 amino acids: CASSPNYEQYF. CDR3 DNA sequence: TGTGCCAGCAGCCCCAACTACGAGCAGTACTTC.

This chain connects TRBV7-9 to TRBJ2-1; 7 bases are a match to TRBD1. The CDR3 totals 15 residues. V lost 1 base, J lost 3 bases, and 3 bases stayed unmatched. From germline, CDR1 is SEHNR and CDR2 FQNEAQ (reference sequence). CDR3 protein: CASSLGQGSYNEQFF. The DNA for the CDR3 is TGTGCCAGCAGCTTAGGACAGGGTAGCTACAATGAGCAGTTCTTC.

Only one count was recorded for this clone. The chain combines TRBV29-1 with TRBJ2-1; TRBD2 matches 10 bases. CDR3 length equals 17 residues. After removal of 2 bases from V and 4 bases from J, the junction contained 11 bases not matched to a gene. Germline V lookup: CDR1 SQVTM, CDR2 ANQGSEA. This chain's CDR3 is CSVELVFGLAAYNEQFF. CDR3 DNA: TGCAGCGTTGAATTGGTTTTTGGACTAGCGGCGTACAATGAGCAGTTCTTC.

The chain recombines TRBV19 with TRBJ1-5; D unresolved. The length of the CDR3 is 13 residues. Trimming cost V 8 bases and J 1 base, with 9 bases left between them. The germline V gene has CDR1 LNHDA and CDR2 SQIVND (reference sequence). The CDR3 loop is CASSPMSNQPQHF. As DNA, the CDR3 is TGTGCCAGTTCCCCTATGAGCAATCAGCCCCAGCATTTT.

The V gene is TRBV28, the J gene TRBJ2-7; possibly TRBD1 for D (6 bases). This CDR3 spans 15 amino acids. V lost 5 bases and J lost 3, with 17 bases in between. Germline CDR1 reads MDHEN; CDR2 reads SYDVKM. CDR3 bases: TGTGCCAGCAGTCTCGTAGGACAGAGATTCTACGAGCAGTACTTC. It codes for CASSLVGQRFYEQYF.

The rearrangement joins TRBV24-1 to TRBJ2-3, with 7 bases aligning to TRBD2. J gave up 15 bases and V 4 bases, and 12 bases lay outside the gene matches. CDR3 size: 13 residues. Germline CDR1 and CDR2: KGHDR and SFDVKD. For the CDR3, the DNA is TGTGCCACCAGTGACAAACTGGCGGGGGAGATCTATTTT. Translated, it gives CATSDKLAGEIYF.

The CDR3 is CASSYSSGAGDTQYF. Written as DNA, the CDR3 is TGTGCCAGCAGTTACTCCTCGGGAGCTGGAGATACGCAGTATTTT. J is TRBJ2-3 and V is TRBV6-2 or TRBV6-3; D may be TRBD2 (6 bases). Trimming pared 0 bases from V and 5 bases from J, leaving 12 bases between. In germline, CDR1 is MNHEY, CDR2 SVGEGT. CDR3 length equals 15 residues.

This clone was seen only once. CDR3 amino acids: CASSVYSGTDTQYF. The CDR3 bases are TGTGCCAGCAGCGTATATTCAGGCACAGATACGCAGTATTTT. The V call is TRBV9, the J call TRBJ2-3, with D hard to call. Germline V gene sequence: CDR1 SGDLS, CDR2 YYNGEE. With 1 base removed from V and 1 base from J, the gap between germline ends came to 7 bases. The CDR3 is made up of 14 amino acids.

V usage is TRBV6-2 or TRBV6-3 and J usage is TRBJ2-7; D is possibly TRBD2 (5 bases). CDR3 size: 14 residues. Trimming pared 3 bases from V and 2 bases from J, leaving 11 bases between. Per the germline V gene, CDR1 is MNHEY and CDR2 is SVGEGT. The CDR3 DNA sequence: TGTGCCAGCAGTTATGCGGGCACACCCTACGAGCAGTACTTC. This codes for CASSYAGTPYEQYF.

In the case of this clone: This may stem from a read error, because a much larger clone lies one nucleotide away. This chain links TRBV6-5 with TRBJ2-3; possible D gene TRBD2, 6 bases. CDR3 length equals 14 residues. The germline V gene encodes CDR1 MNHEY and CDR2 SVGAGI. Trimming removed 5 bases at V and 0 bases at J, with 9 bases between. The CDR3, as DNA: TGTGCCAGCAGTAGAGGGACTAGCACAGATACGCAGTATTTT. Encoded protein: CASSRGTSTDTQYF.